The sequence of this T cell receptor (beta chain) was determined in a study of blood T cell repertoires in COVID-19. Sequencing used immunoSEQ multiplex PCR; TCRdb keeps in-frame clones, though not all of them. The table includes approximately 120,000 clones, around 83% detected once. V lost 6 bases and J 7 bases, leaving 3 bases between the germline ends. CDR1 and CDR2 (germline): MNHEY, SMNVEV (reference sequence). The CDR3 sequence is 10 residues long. This clone was seen a single time. V is TRBV27 and J is TRBJ2-2; no clear D. The TCR originated in a man at least 80 years old with active or convalescent COVID-19. Sequenced: peripheral blood. CDR3 amino acids: CASSGGELFF. Here the CDR3 DNA reads TGTGCCAGCAGCGGCGGGGAGCTGTTTTTT.